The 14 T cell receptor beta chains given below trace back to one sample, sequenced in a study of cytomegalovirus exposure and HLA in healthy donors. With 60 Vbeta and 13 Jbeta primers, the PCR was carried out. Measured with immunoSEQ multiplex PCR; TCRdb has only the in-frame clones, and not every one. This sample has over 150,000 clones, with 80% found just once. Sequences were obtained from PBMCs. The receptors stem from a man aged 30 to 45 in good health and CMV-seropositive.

The CDR3 reads CASSREGVTYEQYF. For the CDR3, the DNA is TGTGCCAGTAGTCGGGAGGGTGTTACCTACGAGCAGTACTTC. J is TRBJ2-7 and V is TRBV19; the match to TRBD2 covers 8 bases. Per germline, CDR1 LNHDA and CDR2 SQIVND (reference sequence). This CDR3 is 14 amino acids long. After removal of 5 bases from V and 2 bases from J, the junction contained 5 bases not matched to a gene.

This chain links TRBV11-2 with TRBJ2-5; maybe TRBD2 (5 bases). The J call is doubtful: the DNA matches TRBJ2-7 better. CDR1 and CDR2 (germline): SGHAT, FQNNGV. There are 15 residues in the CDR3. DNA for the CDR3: TGTGCCAGCAGCTTAGAACGGGGAAGCTCCTACGAGCAGTACTTC. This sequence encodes CASSLERGSSYEQYF.

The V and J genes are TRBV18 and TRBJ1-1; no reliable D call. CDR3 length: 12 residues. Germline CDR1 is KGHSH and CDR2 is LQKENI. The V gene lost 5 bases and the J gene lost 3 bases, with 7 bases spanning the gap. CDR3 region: CASSAGYTEAFF. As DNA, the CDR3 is TGTGCCAGCTCAGCCGGTTACACTGAAGCTTTCTTT.

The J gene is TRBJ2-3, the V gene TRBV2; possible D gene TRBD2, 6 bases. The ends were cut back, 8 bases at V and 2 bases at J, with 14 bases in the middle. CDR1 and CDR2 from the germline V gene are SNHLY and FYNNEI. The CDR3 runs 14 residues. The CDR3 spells CASVPGLPTDTQYF. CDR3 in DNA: TGTGCCAGCGTTCCGGGACTGCCCACAGATACGCAGTATTTT.

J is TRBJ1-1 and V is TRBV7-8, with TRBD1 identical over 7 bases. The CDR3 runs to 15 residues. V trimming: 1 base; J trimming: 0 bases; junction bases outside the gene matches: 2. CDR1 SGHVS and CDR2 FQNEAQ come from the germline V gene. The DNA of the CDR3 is TGTGCCAGCAGCTTAGGGGGACAGATGAACACTGAAGCTTTCTTT. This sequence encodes CASSLGGQMNTEAFF.

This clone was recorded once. The CDR3 reads CASSPLYEQYF. CDR3 DNA sequence: TGTGCCAGCAGTCCTTTATACGAGCAGTACTTC. The genes are TRBV2 and TRBJ2-7; D call uncertain. Trimming pared 5 bases from V and 4 bases from J, leaving 6 bases between. The germline V gene encodes CDR1 SNHLY and CDR2 FYNNEI. This CDR3 spans 11 amino acids.

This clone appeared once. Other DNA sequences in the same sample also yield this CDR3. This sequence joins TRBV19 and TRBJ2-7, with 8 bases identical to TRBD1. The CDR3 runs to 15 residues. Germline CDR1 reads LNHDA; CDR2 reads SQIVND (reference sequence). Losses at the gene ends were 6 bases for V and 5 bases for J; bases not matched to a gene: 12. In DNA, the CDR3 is TGTGCCAGTAGCCTGGGGCAGGGGGCAGGGAACGAGCAGTACTTC. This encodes CASSLGQGAGNEQYF.

The CDR3 protein is CATSRDLAGAVVNEQFF. The CDR3 DNA reads as TGTGCCACCAGCAGAGATCTAGCGGGAGCGGTAGTGAATGAGCAGTTCTTC. The chain combines TRBV15 with TRBJ2-1; 10 bases fit TRBD2. Germline-derived CDR1 and CDR2 are LNHNV and YYDKDF (reference sequence). The V gene end was trimmed by 0 bases and the J gene end by 7 bases; junction bases not matched to a gene: 9. The CDR3 totals 17 residues. Based on the CDR3 plus reference TRBV15 and TRBJ2-1, the full variable domain is DAMVIQNPRYQVTQFGKPVTLSCSQTLNHNVMYWYQQKSSQAPKLLFHYYDKDFNNEADTPDNFQSRRPNTSFCFLDIRSPGLGDTAMYLCATSRDLAGAVVNEQFFGPGTRLTVL.

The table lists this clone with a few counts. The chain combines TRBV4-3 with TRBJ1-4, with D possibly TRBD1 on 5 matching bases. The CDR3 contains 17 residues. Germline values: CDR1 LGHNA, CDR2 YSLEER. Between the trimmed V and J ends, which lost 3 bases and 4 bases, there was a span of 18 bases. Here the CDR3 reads CASSQAVEARDNEKLFF. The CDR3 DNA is TGCGCCAGCAGCCAGGCCGTAGAGGCCAGGGATAATGAAAAACTGTTTTTT.

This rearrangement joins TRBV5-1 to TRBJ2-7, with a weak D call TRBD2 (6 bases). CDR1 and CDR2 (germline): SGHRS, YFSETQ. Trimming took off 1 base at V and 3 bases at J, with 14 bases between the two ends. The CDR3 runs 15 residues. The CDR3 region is CASSLSGESFYEQYF. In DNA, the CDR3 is TGCGCCAGCAGCTTGTCGGGAGAAAGCTTCTACGAGCAGTACTTC.

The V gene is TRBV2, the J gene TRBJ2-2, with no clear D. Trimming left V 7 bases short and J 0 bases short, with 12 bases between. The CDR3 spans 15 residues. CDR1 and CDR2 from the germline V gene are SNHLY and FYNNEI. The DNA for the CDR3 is TGTGCCAGCAAAATCTTACATACGAACACCGGGGAGCTGTTTTTT. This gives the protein CASKILHTNTGELFF.

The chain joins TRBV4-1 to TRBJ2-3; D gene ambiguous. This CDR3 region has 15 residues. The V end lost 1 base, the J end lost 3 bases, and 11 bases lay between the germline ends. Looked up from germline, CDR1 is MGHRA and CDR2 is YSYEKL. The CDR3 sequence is CASSQVTPLTDTQYF. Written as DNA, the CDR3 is TGCGCCAGCAGCCAAGTTACTCCTTTAACAGATACGCAGTATTTT.

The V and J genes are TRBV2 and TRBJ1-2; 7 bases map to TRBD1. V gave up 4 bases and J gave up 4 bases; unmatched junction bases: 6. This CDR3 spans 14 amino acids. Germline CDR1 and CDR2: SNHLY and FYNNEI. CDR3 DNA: TGTGCCAGCAGTGTAGAGACAGGGACCTATGGCTACACCTTC. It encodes CASSVETGTYGYTF.

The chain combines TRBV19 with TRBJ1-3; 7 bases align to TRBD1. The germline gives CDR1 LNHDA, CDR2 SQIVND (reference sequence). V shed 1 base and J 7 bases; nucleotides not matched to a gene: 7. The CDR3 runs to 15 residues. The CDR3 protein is CASSIGGQVLNTIYF. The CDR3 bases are TGTGCCAGTAGTATAGGAGGACAGGTATTGAACACCATATATTTT.